Listed below are T cell receptor beta chains from one sample, sequenced in a study of technical replicates of blood from a handful of donors. This table comes from immunoSEQ multiplex PCR, and its TCRdb copy is limited to in-frame clones, with some not included. The sample has fewer than 15,000 clones; around 93% are singletons. The sequencing input was PBMCs. Receptor source: a human donor in good health. The CDR3 runs from the conserved cysteine through the conserved F or W. A D gene is named only where the DNA matches it firmly. The size field is filled for only some rows; it gives once, few, many or a size class.

V: TRBV5-3
size: .
D: .
J: TRBJ1-1
CDR3: CARSLGQRNTEAFF
DNA: TGTGCCAGAAGCTTGGGACAGCGAAACACTGAAGCTTTCTTT

V: TRBV2
size: .
D: TRBD1
J: TRBJ1-5
CDR3: CASSSGGTRNQPQHF
DNA: TGTGCCAGCAGCTCAGGGGGTACGCGCAATCAGCCCCAGCATTTT

V: TRBV6-5
size: once
D: .
J: TRBJ1-5
CDR3: CASSREGGNQPQHF
DNA: TGTGCCAGCAGTCGAGAGGGGGGCAATCAGCCCCAGCATTTT

V: TRBV11-3
size: .
D: .
J: TRBJ2-2
CDR3: CASSLERGNTGELFF
DNA: TGTGCCAGCAGCTTAGAACGCGGGAACACCGGGGAGCTGTTTTTT

V: TRBV29-1
size: few
D: .
J: TRBJ2-7
CDR3: CSASRAYEQYF
DNA: TGCAGCGCCTCGAGGGCGTACGAGCAGTACTTC

V: TRBV7-8
size: .
D: TRBD2
J: TRBJ2-1
CDR3: CASSLARSSGSGEQFF
DNA: TGTGCCAGCAGCTTAGCGCGTTCTAGCGGGAGTGGTGAGCAGTTCTTC

V: TRBV11-1
size: .
D: .
J: TRBJ1-3
CDR3: CASSLLSGSGNTIYF
DNA: TGTGCCAGCAGCCTACTGAGCGGTTCTGGAAACACCATATATTTT

V: TRBV5-1
size: .
D: TRBD2
J: TRBJ2-7
CDR3: CASSLASGTSGRTYEQYF
DNA: TGCGCCAGCAGCTTGGCCAGCGGGACTAGCGGGAGGACCTACGAGCAGTACTTC

V: TRBV5-1
size: once
D: TRBD1
J: TRBJ2-7
CDR3: CASSLGAGQGVGQYF
DNA: TGCGCCAGCAGCTTGGGGGCCGGACAGGGGGTAGGGCAGTACTTC

V: TRBV5-1
size: .
D: TRBD2
J: TRBJ2-1
CDR3: CASSLVLRVSGSSYNEQFF
DNA: TGCGCCAGCAGCTTGGTGTTAAGAGTGAGCGGGAGCTCCTACAATGAGCAGTTCTTC

V: TRBV7-3
size: .
D: .
J: TRBJ1-1
CDR3: CASSLSGGNTEAFF
DNA: TGTGCCAGCAGCCTATCCGGGGGGAACACTGAAGCTTTCTTT

V: TRBV30
size: .
D: TRBD2
J: TRBJ2-1
CDR3: CAWSEGLAYNEQFF
DNA: TGTGCCTGGAGCGAGGGACTAGCCTACAATGAGCAGTTCTTC

V: TRBV28
size: .
D: .
J: TRBJ1-1
CDR3: CASRLSSMERAFF
DNA: TGTGCCAGCAGACTATCCTCGATGGAAAGGGCTTTCTTT

V: TRBV18
size: .
D: .
J: TRBJ2-5
CDR3: CASSPDSSGQETQYF
DNA: TGTGCCAGCTCACCGGACAGTAGTGGGCAAGAGACCCAGTACTTC

V: TRBV5-5
size: once
D: TRBD2
J: TRBJ2-7
CDR3: CASSLQLAGAEQYF
DNA: TGTGCCAGCAGCCTCCAACTAGCGGGAGCCGAGCAGTACTTC

V: TRBV5-1
size: .
D: TRBD2
J: TRBJ2-7
CDR3: CASSRLAGGPDEQYF
DNA: TGCGCCAGCAGTCGACTAGCGGGAGGGCCAGACGAGCAGTACTTC

V: TRBV5-1
size: .
D: .
J: TRBJ1-3
CDR3: CASRASWTSGNTIYF
DNA: TGCGCCAGCAGGGCCTCCTGGACATCTGGAAACACCATATATTTT

V: TRBV11-2
size: once
D: TRBD1
J: TRBJ2-7
CDR3: CASSSTAGTGNEQYF
DNA: TGTGCCAGCAGCTCAACCGCCGGGACAGGCAACGAGCAGTACTTC

V: TRBV7-2
size: .
D: .
J: TRBJ1-2
CDR3: CASSSAAGGYTF
DNA: TGTGCCAGCAGCTCGGCGGCGGGAGGCTACACCTTC

V: TRBV10-3
size: .
D: .
J: TRBJ1-1
CDR3: CATQLGQGGTEAFF
DNA: TGTGCCACCCAACTCGGGCAGGGAGGGACTGAAGCTTTCTTT

V: TRBV18
size: .
D: .
J: TRBJ1-4
CDR3: CASSPRGGTTNEKLFF
DNA: TGTGCCAGCTCACCACGCGGCGGGACAACTAATGAAAAACTGTTTTTT

V: TRBV27
size: .
D: .
J: TRBJ2-7
CDR3: CASSPQRRSYEQYF
DNA: TGTGCCAGCAGCCCTCAGAGGCGCTCCTACGAGCAGTACTTC

V: TRBV7-3
size: once
D: .
J: TRBJ1-1
CDR3: CASSLVQGGPFF
DNA: TGTGCCAGCAGCTTGGTGCAGGGAGGACCTTTCTTT

V: TRBV28
size: once
D: .
J: TRBJ1-4
CDR3: CATTQGGDEKLFF
DNA: TGTGCCACCACACAGGGAGGGGATGAAAAACTGTTTTTT

V: TRBV11-2
size: .
D: TRBD2
J: TRBJ2-1
CDR3: CASSLVTRLAEQFF
DNA: TGTGCCAGCAGCTTAGTTACCCGACTAGCGGAGCAGTTCTTC

V: TRBV2
size: .
D: TRBD2
J: TRBJ2-5
CDR3: CASSGTSGSIGETQYF
DNA: TGTGCCAGCAGTGGGACTAGCGGGAGTATAGGGGAGACCCAGTACTTC